This TCR beta chain was recovered during a study of T-cell memory formation after mild COVID-19. MiXCR, run by TCRdb on the 5' RACE reads, gives a single entry per CDR3 protein. The sample lists 170,000 or so distinct CDR3 sequences, less than 40% occurring once. Germline CDR1 and CDR2: SEHNR and FQNEAQ (reference sequence). The CDR3 runs to 14 residues. Trimming cost V 5 bases and J 4 bases, with 15 bases left between them. The specimen sequenced was PBMCs or a T cell subset sorted from them (not recorded which). The receptor was isolated from an adult woman who had mild COVID-19 (a few samples of this study predate the infection). Cell type and time point are not known. The chain carries TRBV7-9 and TRBJ2-7, with D tentatively TRBD1 (6 bases). CDR3: CASSPETGSYEQYF. The CDR3 coding sequence is TGTGCCAGCAGCCCGGAGACAGGATCGTACGAGCAGTACTTC.